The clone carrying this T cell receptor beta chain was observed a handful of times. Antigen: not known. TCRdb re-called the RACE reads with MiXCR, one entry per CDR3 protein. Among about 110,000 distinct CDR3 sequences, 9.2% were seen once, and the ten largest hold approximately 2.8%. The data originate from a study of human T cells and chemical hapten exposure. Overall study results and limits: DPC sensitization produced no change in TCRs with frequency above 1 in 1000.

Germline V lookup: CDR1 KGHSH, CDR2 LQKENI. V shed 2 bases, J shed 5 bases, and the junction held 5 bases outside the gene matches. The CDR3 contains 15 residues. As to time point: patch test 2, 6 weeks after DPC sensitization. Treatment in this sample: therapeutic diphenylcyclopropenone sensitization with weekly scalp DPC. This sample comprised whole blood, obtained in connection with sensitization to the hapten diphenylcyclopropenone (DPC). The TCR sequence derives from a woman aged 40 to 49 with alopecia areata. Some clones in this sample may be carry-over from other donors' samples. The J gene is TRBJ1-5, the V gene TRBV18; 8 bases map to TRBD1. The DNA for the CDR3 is TGTGCCAGCTCACCAAATGGACAGGGCCATCAGCCCCAGCATTTT. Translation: CASSPNGQGHQPQHF.